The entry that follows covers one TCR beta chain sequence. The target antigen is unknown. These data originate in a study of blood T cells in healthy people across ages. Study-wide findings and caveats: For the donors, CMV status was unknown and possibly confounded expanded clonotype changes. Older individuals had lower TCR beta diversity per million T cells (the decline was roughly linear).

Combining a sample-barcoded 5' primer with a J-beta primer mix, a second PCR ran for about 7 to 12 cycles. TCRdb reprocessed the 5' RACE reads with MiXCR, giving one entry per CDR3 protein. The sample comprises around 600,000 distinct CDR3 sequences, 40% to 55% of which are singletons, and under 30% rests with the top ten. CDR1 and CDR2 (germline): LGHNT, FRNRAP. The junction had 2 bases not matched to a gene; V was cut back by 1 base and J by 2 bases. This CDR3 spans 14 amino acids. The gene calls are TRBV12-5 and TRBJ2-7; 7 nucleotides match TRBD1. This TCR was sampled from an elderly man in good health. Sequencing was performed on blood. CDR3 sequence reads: CASGLGQGAYEQYF. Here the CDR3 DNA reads TGTGCTAGTGGTTTGGGACAGGGAGCCTACGAGCAGTACTTC.